A single sample is the source of the 3 T cell receptor beta chains below, sequenced in a study of blood T cell repertoires in COVID-19. Measured with immunoSEQ multiplex PCR; TCRdb has only the in-frame clones, and not every one. The sample lists approximately 190,000 clones, approximately 91% seen once, with 5% to 8% in the top ten. Sequences were obtained from peripheral blood. The receptors originated from a woman in her 40s who had recovered from COVID-19.

The chain links TRBV13 to TRBJ2-7; 9 bases line up with TRBD1. With V trimmed by 4 bases and J by 3 bases, 1 base remained unmatched. Germline V gene lookup returns CDR1 PRHDT and CDR2 FYEKMQ (reference sequence). The CDR3 consists of 13 residues. DNA of the CDR3: TGTGCCAGCAGCTCGGGACAGGGCTACGAGCAGTACTTC. This encodes CASSSGQGYEQYF. Supplemented by reference TRBV13 and TRBJ2-7, the full variable domain reads AAGVIQSPRHLIKEKRETATLKCYPIPRHDTVYWYQQGPGQDPQFLISFYEKMQSDKGSIPDRFSAQQFSDYHSELNMSSLELGDSALYFCASSSGQGYEQYFGPGTRLTVT.

The CDR3 sequence: CASSSTGSSTDTQYF. The CDR3 DNA reads TGTGCCAGCAGCTCCACAGGGAGTAGCACAGATACGCAGTATTTT. The chain combines TRBV7-3 with TRBJ2-3; D may be TRBD1 (6 bases). This CDR3 spans 15 amino acids. Trimming pared 4 bases from V and 0 bases from J, leaving 11 bases between. Looked up from germline, CDR1 is SGHTA and CDR2 is FQGTGA.

This clone has only a few counts. V usage is TRBV5-4 and J usage is TRBJ2-1; D perhaps matches TRBD2 (5 bases). Germline CDR1 and CDR2: SGHNT and YYREEE (reference sequence). V was shortened by 2 bases and J by 6 bases, with 9 bases between the two germline ends. CDR3 size: 13 residues. CDR3 DNA sequence: TGTGCCAGCAGCTTCTCGGGGATCAATGAGCAGTTCTTC. The encoded protein is CASSFSGINEQFF.